The table lists the clone carrying this T cell receptor beta chain with many counts. The antigen is not known. It was uncontrolled infection, other autoimmune disease, pregnancy or lactation that excluded patients. These data originate in a study of T cells in Graves' hyperthyroidism and ophthalmopathy. Study conclusions and caveats: Stable hyperthyroidism was told apart from ophthalmopathy by a model built on 13 V-J features.

The length of the CDR3 is 11 residues. V lost 7 bases to trimming and J lost 2 bases, with 6 bases between them. CDR1 and CDR2 from the germline V gene are SNHLY and FYNNEI. The investigators amplified TCR beta CDR3 regions from RNA transcripts. First-round RT-PCR with HTBI primers amplified the TCR CDR3 region. MiXCR, applied by TCRdb to the multiplex PCR reads, yields one record per CDR3 protein. The repertoire has 450,000 to 700,000 distinct CDR3 sequences, 46% of them found once; the top ten carry around 20%. The sequence was collected from an adult woman with Graves' disease, either hyperthyroidism or ophthalmopathy (not recorded which). The sequencing sample was made of peripheral blood or thyroid tissue (not recorded which). V and J are TRBV2 and TRBJ2-7; D is unresolved. CDR3 region: CASNGPYEQYF. CDR3 DNA: TGTGCCAGCAACGGACCCTACGAGCAGTACTTC.